The 14 T cell receptor beta chains in this list originate from one sample, sequenced in a study of T cell responses to AZD1222 COVID-19 vaccine. The protocol was immunoSEQ multiplex PCR, while the TCRdb copy is restricted to in-frame clones and leaves out a portion. Of 85,000 to 110,000 clones listed, roughly 91% were seen once; the top ten hold more than 4.5%. The material was peripheral blood, obtained on day 0 of AZD1222 vaccination. The receptors originated from an adult in good health.

The chain combines TRBV7-9 with TRBJ1-3; maybe TRBD1 (5 bases). Germline CDR1 reads SEHNR; CDR2 reads FQNEAQ (reference sequence). Trimming cost V 1 base and J 4 bases, with 17 bases left between them. CDR3 length: 17 amino acids. This chain's CDR3 is CASSLVRDLWDGNTIYF. In nucleotides, the CDR3 is TGTGCCAGCAGCTTAGTGAGAGACCTGTGGGACGGAAACACCATATATTTT. The full variable domain, completed using reference TRBV7-9 and TRBJ1-3, is DTGVSQNPRHKITKRGQNVTFRCDPISEHNRLYWYRQTLGQGPEFLTYFQNEAQLEKSRLLSDRFSAERPKGSFSTLEIQRTEQGDSAMYLCASSLVRDLWDGNTIYFGEGSWLTVV.

The chain combines TRBV19 with TRBJ1-1, with D uncertain. The germline V gene has CDR1 LNHDA and CDR2 SQIVND (reference sequence). This CDR3 has 14 amino acids. Trimming took off 1 base at V and 1 base at J, with 7 bases between the two ends. This chain's CDR3 is CASSIGPSNTEAFF. Here the CDR3 DNA reads TGTGCCAGTAGTATAGGCCCTTCGAACACTGAAGCTTTCTTT.

The V and J genes are TRBV5-1 and TRBJ1-1; D is uncertain. Germline-derived CDR1 and CDR2 are SGHRS and YFSETQ. The CDR3 length is 15 residues. The V end lost 0 bases, the J end lost 5 bases, and 14 bases lay between the germline ends. CDR3 coding DNA: TGCGCCAGCAGCTTGGTAACTCTCGGAGGTACTGAAGCTTTCTTT. Translated, it gives CASSLVTLGGTEAFF.

The rearrangement links TRBV7-6 to TRBJ1-2; D is unresolved. Germline-derived CDR1 and CDR2 are SGHVS and FNYEAQ. Between the trimmed V and J ends, which lost 3 bases and 8 bases, there was a span of 7 bases. The CDR3 covers 11 residues. CDR3 nucleotides: TGTGCCAGCAGCTTCGGGCGAGGCTACACCTTC. This encodes CASSFGRGYTF.

The genes are TRBV19 and TRBJ2-7, with 12 bases that match TRBD1. The CDR3 length is 15 residues. Germline CDR1 reads LNHDA; CDR2 reads SQIVND (reference sequence). J gave up 2 bases and V 5 bases, and 4 bases lay outside the gene matches. The CDR3 sequence: CASSPGTGGTYEQYF. The CDR3 DNA reads TGTGCCAGTAGTCCTGGGACAGGGGGCACCTACGAGCAGTACTTC.

This chain joins TRBV7-9 and TRBJ1-2, with D perhaps TRBD1 (5 bases). The V end lost 6 bases, the J end lost 4 bases, and 12 bases lay between the germline ends. CDR1 is SEHNR, CDR2 FQNEAQ, per germline (reference sequence). The CDR3 length is 13 residues. CDR3 sequence reads: CASSLRDGYGYTF. The CDR3 nucleotides read TGTGCCAGCAGTCTCCGGGACGGCTATGGCTACACCTTC.

This clone showed up just once. The V gene is TRBV5-8, the J gene TRBJ2-2; D possibly corresponds to TRBD2 (6 bases). The CDR3 has 16 amino acids. With 2 bases removed from V and 2 bases from J, the gap between germline ends came to 13 bases. Germline loops: CDR1 SGHTS, CDR2 YDEGEE. The CDR3 DNA reads as TGTGCCAGCAGCTTATACGGGGGACCTAACACCGGGGAGCTGTTTTTT. Its translation is CASSLYGGPNTGELFF. Combining the CDR3 with reference TRBV5-8 and TRBJ2-2 gives the whole variable domain EAGVTQSPTHLIKTRGQQATLRCSPISGHTSVYWYQQALGLGLQFLLWYDEGEERNRGNFPPRFSGRQFPNYSSELNVNALELEDSALYLCASSLYGGPNTGELFFGEGSRLTVL.

This chain links TRBV18 with TRBJ2-1; D is unresolved. Germline CDR1 reads KGHSH; CDR2 reads LQKENI. The CDR3 is made up of 13 amino acids. With 1 base removed from V and 6 bases from J, the gap between germline ends came to 7 bases. CDR3 loop: CASSPQQGNEQFF. The CDR3 DNA is TGTGCCAGCTCACCACAACAAGGCAATGAGCAGTTCTTC.

The chain has TRBV7-2 and TRBJ2-3, with TRBD2 identical over 10 bases. The V gene end was trimmed by 3 bases and the J gene end by 5 bases; junction bases not matched to a gene: 8. Germline CDR1 and CDR2: SGHTA and FQGNSA. This CDR3 is 16 amino acids long. Here the CDR3 DNA reads TGTGCCAGCAGCTTTCAAACTAGCGGGGTAGGAGATACGCAGTATTTT. It encodes CASSFQTSGVGDTQYF.

The chain joins TRBV20-1 to TRBJ1-1; D unresolved. This CDR3 spans 11 amino acids. Germline CDR1 DFQATT, CDR2 SNEGSKA (reference sequence). The ends were cut back, 1 base at V and 10 bases at J, with 10 bases in the middle. DNA for the CDR3: TGCAGTGCTAGAGGGGCCAGAGGAGCTTTCTTT. This codes for CSARGARGAFF.

V gene TRBV5-4 combines with J gene TRBJ1-1; D call uncertain. Per germline, CDR1 SGHNT and CDR2 YYREEE (reference sequence). The CDR3 sequence is 13 residues long. Trimming took off 4 bases at V and 10 bases at J, with 17 bases between the two ends. As DNA, the CDR3 is TGTGCCAGCAGCGCCGAAGATCCAGTGGGAGCTTTCTTT. As protein: CASSAEDPVGAFF.

V and J are TRBV19 and TRBJ1-1, with 9 bases identical to TRBD1. The CDR3 contains 12 residues. Germline CDR1 LNHDA, CDR2 SQIVND (reference sequence). The V and J ends lost 6 bases and 10 bases, in that order; junction bases with no gene match: 6. CDR3 in DNA: TGTGCCAGTAGGAAACAGGGGGCGAGAGCTTTCTTT. Translated, it gives CASRKQGARAFF.

The chain joins TRBV30 to TRBJ1-4; possible D gene TRBD1, 5 bases. Germline CDR1 GTSNPN, CDR2 SVGIG (reference sequence). The CDR3 contains 12 residues. The V end lost 4 bases, the J end lost 6 bases, and 9 bases lay between the germline ends. In DNA form, the CDR3 reads TGTGCCTGGAACGGGGGACATGAAAAACTGTTTTTT. Amino acid sequence: CAWNGGHEKLFF.

The chain joins TRBV6-5 to TRBJ1-2; the D is unclear. V lost 1 base to trimming and J lost 4 bases, with 16 bases between them. CDR1 is MNHEY, CDR2 SVGAGI, per germline. The CDR3 sequence is 16 residues long. The CDR3 bases are TGTGCCAGCAGTTACTTGGACGGCCGATCCTTCTATGGCTACACCTTC. It encodes CASSYLDGRSFYGYTF.